This T cell receptor beta chain originates from a study of cytomegalovirus exposure and HLA in healthy donors. A word on this clone: What it recognizes is unknown.

PCR amplification relied on 60 Vbeta primers (plus 13 Jbeta primers). The protocol was immunoSEQ multiplex PCR, while the TCRdb copy is restricted to in-frame clones and leaves out a portion. The table includes about 69,000 clones, about 73% detected once. CDR1 and CDR2 (germline): LNHDA, SQIVND (reference sequence). The V and J ends lost 7 bases and 0 bases respectively, with 9 bases between them. The length of the CDR3 is 13 residues. Findings and limits, study-wide: A later analysis appeared to link common viral pathogens to several of the most significant clusters. Later analysis placed DRB1 highest and HLA-C lowest in TCR association rates, which differed by HLA locus. A few V segments could not be told apart, such as TRBV6-2 and TRBV6-3, and were left out.

The J gene is TRBJ1-1, the V gene TRBV19, with D unclear. Material: PBMCs. The clonotype originates from a woman aged 60 to 75 in good health and CMV-seropositive. The CDR3 DNA reads as TGTGCCAGTACCTTCGGTCTGAACACTGAAGCTTTCTTT. This codes for CASTFGLNTEAFF.